This T cell receptor (beta chain) was observed in a study of shared clonotypes between healthy human individuals. This clone occurred once. The target antigen is unknown. Study-wide findings and caveats: When naive CD4 clonotypes were compared across a handful of donors, 4% to 6.5% were shared.

CD45RO-negative cells were positively selected for CCR7, leaving out terminally differentiated effector memory CD45RA+ cells. Donors were healthy HIV-negative adults without recent acute infections or vaccinations. A roughly 200 ng quantity of DNA, roughly 32,000 T cell genomes, went into the sorted-subset replicate PCRs. Repertoires were generated with immunoSEQ multiplex PCR, while TCRdb's copy carries only in-frame clones and drops some. The data contain about 550,000 clones, less than 97% of them singletons. The CDR3 runs to 16 residues. With 1 base clipped from V and 2 bases from J, the junction kept 6 bases outside the gene matches. Germline values: CDR1 SGHVS, CDR2 FQNEAQ.

Sequencing was done on a sample of naive CD8+ T cells sorted from blood. The chain recombines TRBV7-8 with TRBJ2-7; 9 nucleotides align to TRBD2. The TCR originated in a woman aged 25 to 39 in good health. CDR3 nucleotides: TGTGCCAGCAGCTTAGGGGCGGCTAGCGGGACCTACGAGCAGTACTTC. Translation: CASSLGAASGTYEQYF.